A single T cell receptor (beta chain) is shown here with its context. Its antigen is unidentified. Measured with immunoSEQ multiplex PCR; TCRdb has only the in-frame clones, and not every one. The table shows about 50,000 clones, with approximately 70% occurring only once. These data come from a study of radiotherapy plus CTLA-4 blockade in lung cancer. Study-wide findings and caveats: In blood, TCR clones derived from the tumor expanded after radiotherapy plus ipilimumab.

CDR1 is SGDLS, CDR2 YYNGEE, per germline. This CDR3 comprises 13 residues. V was trimmed by 7 bases and J by 8 bases, leaving 15 bases between them. The sequencing used peripheral blood, collected from a patient treated with radiotherapy plus ipilimumab. The chain uses TRBV9 and TRBJ1-4; D remains unclear. The clonotype comes from a human donor with non-small cell lung cancer who had a complete response to radiotherapy plus ipilimumab. CDR3 sequence reads: CASGSPTGEKLFF. The CDR3 nucleotides read TGTGCCAGCGGCTCCCCGACGGGAGAAAAACTGTTTTTT.